This T cell receptor (beta chain) was identified in a study of blood T cells in healthy people across ages. Alongside a J-beta primer mix, a sample-barcoded 5' primer served in a second PCR lasting 7 to 11 cycles. TCRdb fed the 5' RACE reads into MiXCR, producing one record per CDR3 protein. The sample records 700,000 to 850,000 distinct CDR3 sequences, approximately 55% being singletons. With V trimmed by 4 bases and J by 1 base, 5 bases remained unmatched. This CDR3 has 15 amino acids. Germline CDR1 reads MNHEY; CDR2 reads SMNVEV (reference sequence). The sequence was collected from an older man in good health. Sequences were obtained from blood. J is TRBJ2-7 and V is TRBV27, with TRBD2 matching over 9 bases. CDR3 nucleotide sequence: TGTGCCAGCAGTTCTGGGACTAGCAAATCCTACGAGCAGTACTTC. Translation: CASSSGTSKSYEQYF.